This TCR beta chain came from a study of CD8+ T cells in alopecia areata. General study findings and limits: Many expanded lesional clones persisted in scalp and blood during tofacitinib treatment.

Germline V gives CDR1 SQVTM, CDR2 ANQGSEA. The CDR3 loop spans 12 amino acids. Trimming removed 5 bases at V and 5 bases at J, with 12 bases between. Treatment in this sample: oral pan-JAK inhibitor, 5-10 mg twice daily. Turning to this clone: What it binds is unknown.

RNA, once extracted, was reverse transcribed into cDNA for use as the sequencing template. Sequenced by immunoSEQ multiplex PCR; TCRdb stores in-frame clones only, minus some. The profile shows 160,000 or so clones, roughly 58% of them singletons. This sequence was found in a human donor with alopecia areata. The chain joins TRBV29-1 to TRBJ1-1; perhaps TRBD1 as D (6 bases). The material sequenced was CD4+ T cells sorted from blood, taken at week 56, from a patient treated with tofacitinib. CDR3 residues: CSVLGGRTEAFF. DNA of the CDR3: TGCAGCGTTTTAGGGGGGCGGACTGAAGCTTTCTTT.